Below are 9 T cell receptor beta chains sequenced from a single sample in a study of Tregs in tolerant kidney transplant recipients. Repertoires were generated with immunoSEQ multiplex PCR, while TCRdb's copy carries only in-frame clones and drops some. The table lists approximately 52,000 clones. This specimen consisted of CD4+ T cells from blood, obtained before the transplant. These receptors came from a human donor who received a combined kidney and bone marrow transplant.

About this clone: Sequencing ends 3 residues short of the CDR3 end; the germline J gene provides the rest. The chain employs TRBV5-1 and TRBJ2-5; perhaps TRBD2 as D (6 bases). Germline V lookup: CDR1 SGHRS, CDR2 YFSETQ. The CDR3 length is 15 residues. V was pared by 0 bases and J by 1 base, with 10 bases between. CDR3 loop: CASSLALAAQETQYF. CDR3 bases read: TGCGCCAGCAGCTTGGCCTTAGCGGCCCAAGAGACC. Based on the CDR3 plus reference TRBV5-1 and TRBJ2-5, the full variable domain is KAGVTQTPRYLIKTRGQQVTLSCSPISGHRSVSWYQQTPGQGLQFLFEYFSETQRNKGNFPGRFSGRQFSNSRSEMNVSTLELGDSALYLCASSLALAAQETQYFGPGTRLLVL.

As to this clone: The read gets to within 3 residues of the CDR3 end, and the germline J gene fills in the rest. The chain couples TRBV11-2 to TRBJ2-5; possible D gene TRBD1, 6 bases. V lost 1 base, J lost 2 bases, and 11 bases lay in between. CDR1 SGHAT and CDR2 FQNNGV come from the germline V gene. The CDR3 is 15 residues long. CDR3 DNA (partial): TGTGCCAGCAGCTTAGTTTGGACAGCTCAAGAGACC. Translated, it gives CASSLVWTAQET. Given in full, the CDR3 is CASSLVWTAQETQYF. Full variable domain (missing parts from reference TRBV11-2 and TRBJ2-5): EAGVAQSPRYKIIEKRQSVAFWCNPISGHATLYWYQQILGQGPKLLIQFQNNGVVDDSQLPKDRFSAERLKGVDSTLKIQPAKLEDSAVYLCASSLVWTAQETQYFGPGTRLLVL.

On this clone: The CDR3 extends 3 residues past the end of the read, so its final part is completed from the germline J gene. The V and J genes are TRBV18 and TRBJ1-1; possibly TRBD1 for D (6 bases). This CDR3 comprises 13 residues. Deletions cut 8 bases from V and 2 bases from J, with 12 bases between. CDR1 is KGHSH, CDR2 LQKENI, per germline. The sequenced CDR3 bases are TGTGCCAGCGCCCAAGGGACAAACACTGAA. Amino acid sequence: CASAQGTNTE. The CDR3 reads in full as CASAQGTNTEAFF. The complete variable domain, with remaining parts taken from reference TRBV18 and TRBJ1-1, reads NAGVMQNPRHLVRRRGQEARLRCSPMKGHSHVYWYRQLPEEGLKFMVYLQKENIIDESGMPKERFSAEFPKEGPSILRIQQVVRGDSAAYFCASAQGTNTEAFFGQGTRLTVV.

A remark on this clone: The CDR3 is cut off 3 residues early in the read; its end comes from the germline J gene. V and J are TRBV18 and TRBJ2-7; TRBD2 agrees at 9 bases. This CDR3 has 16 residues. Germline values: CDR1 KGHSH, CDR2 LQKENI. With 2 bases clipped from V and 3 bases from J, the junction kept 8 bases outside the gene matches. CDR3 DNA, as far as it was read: TGTGCCAGCTCACCAGTAGCGGGAGAGGGGTTCTACGAG. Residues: CASSPVAGEGFYE. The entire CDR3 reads CASSPVAGEGFYEQYF.

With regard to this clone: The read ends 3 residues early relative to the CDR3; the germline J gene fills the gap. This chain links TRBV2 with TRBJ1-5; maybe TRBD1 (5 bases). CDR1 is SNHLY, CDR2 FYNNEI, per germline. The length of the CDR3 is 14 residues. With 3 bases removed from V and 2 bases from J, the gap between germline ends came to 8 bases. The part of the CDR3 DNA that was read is TGTGCCAGCAGTGACAGGGTAGGCAATCAGCCC. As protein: CASSDRVGNQP. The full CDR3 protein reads CASSDRVGNQPQHF.

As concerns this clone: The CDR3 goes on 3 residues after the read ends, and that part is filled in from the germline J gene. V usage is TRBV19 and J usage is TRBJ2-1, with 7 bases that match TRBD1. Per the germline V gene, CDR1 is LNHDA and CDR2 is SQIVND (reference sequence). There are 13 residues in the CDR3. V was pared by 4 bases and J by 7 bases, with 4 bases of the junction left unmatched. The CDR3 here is CASSRQGPNEQFF. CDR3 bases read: TGTGCCAGTAGTAGACAGGGACCTAATGAG.

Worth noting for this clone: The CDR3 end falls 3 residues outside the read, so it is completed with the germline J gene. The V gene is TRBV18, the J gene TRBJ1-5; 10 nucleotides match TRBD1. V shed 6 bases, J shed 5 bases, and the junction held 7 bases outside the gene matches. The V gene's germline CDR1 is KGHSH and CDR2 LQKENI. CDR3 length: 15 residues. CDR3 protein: CASSALGTGDQPQHF. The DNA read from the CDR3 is TGTGCCAGCTCGGCTCTCGGGACAGGGGATCAGCCC.

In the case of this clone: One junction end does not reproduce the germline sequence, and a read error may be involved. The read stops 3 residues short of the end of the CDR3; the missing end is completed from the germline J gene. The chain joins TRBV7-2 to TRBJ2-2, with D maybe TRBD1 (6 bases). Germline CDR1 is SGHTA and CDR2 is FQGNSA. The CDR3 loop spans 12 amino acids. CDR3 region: CASSPIPGVLFF. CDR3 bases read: TGTGCCAGCAGCCCAATCCCAGGGGTG.

CDR3 sequence: CASSLVGQTNQPQHF. CDR3 DNA (partial): TGTGCCAGCAGCTTAGTCGGACAGACCAATCAGCCC. The chain employs TRBV7-2 and TRBJ1-5; the D gene is possibly TRBD1 (6 bases). The read falls 3 residues short of the CDR3 end, and the missing part is taken from the germline J gene. Looked up from germline, CDR1 is SGHTA and CDR2 is FQGNSA. The CDR3 loop spans 15 amino acids. The V end was cut by 1 base, the J end by 3 bases, with 10 bases between.